The 31 T cell receptor beta chains given below trace back to one sample, sequenced in a study of T cell changes during pregnancy in multiple sclerosis. Some clones are missing from TCRdb's copy, which holds only in-frame ones; the method was immunoSEQ multiplex PCR. Among tens of thousands of clones listed, more than 75% were seen once. The sample was peripheral blood, taken in the second trimester of pregnancy. Source of these receptors: a female donor with multiple sclerosis, enrolled in a pregnancy study.

This clone was picked up one time. This chain links TRBV2 with TRBJ1-3, with 8 bases fitting TRBD1. The CDR3 runs 15 residues. V gave up 5 bases and J gave up 0 bases; unmatched junction bases: 3. Germline lookup yields CDR1 SNHLY and CDR2 FYNNEI. In nucleotides, the CDR3 is TGTGCCAGCAGTCCGGGACAGGACTCTGGAAACACCATATATTTT. This codes for CASSPGQDSGNTIYF. Using reference TRBV2 and TRBJ1-3 for the parts outside the CDR3, the full variable domain is EPEVTQTPSHQVTQMGQEVILRCVPISNHLYFYWYRQILGQKVEFLVSFYNNEISEKSEIFDDQFSVERPDGSNFTLKIRSTKLEDSAMYFCASSPGQDSGNTIYFGEGSWLTVV.

This chain links TRBV7-9 with TRBJ1-6, with D uncertain. Trimming left V 4 bases short and J 0 bases short, with 10 bases between. Germline V gene lookup returns CDR1 SEHNR and CDR2 FQNEAQ (reference sequence). This CDR3 is 16 amino acids long. The CDR3 DNA is TGTGCCAGCAGCTCGGGAGTAAGCTCCTATAATTCACCCCTCCACTTT. Its protein product is CASSSGVSSYNSPLHF.

J is TRBJ2-1 and V is TRBV4-3; perhaps TRBD1 as D (5 bases). V was cut by 4 bases and J by 6 bases, with 19 bases left in between. Germline V gives CDR1 LGHNA, CDR2 YSLEER. This CDR3 comprises 16 residues. The CDR3 coding sequence is TGCGCCAGCAGCCCAAGTTTGACAGCCCTAATCAATGAGCAGTTCTTC. As protein: CASSPSLTALINEQFF.

This chain uses TRBV7-9 with TRBJ1-4; D may be TRBD1 (6 bases). Deletions cut 2 bases from V and 6 bases from J, with 10 bases between. Per the germline V gene, CDR1 is SEHNR and CDR2 is FQNEAQ (reference sequence). The CDR3 has 14 residues. CDR3 region: CASSLFSGDEKLFF. The CDR3 nucleotides are TGTGCCAGCAGCTTATTTTCAGGGGATGAAAAACTGTTTTTT.

This chain joins TRBV5-4 and TRBJ2-5; tentatively, D is TRBD2 (6 bases). CDR3 length: 15 residues. Germline CDR1 reads SGHNT; CDR2 reads YYREEE (reference sequence). V was trimmed by 0 bases and J by 4 bases, leaving 13 bases between them. The CDR3 nucleotides are TGTGCCAGCAGCTTGGCGGGGGACGGGAGAGAGACCCAGTACTTC. Its translation is CASSLAGDGRETQYF.

J is TRBJ2-3 and V is TRBV15; D is perhaps TRBD2 (5 bases). Trimming cost V 0 bases and J 0 bases, with 10 bases left between them. CDR1 LNHNV and CDR2 YYDKDF come from the germline V gene (reference sequence). The CDR3 has 16 residues. CDR3 loop: CATSRDDGVSTDTQYF. CDR3 DNA: TGTGCCACCAGCAGAGATGACGGGGTTAGCACAGATACGCAGTATTTT.

The chain has TRBV5-4 and TRBJ2-3, with 11 bases fitting TRBD2. The CDR3 runs 15 residues. V gave up 4 bases and J gave up 6 bases; unmatched junction bases: 7. Germline V gene data show CDR1 as SGHNT and CDR2 as YYREEE (reference sequence). The CDR3 coding sequence is TGTGCCAGCAGCCCCAAACTAGCGGGGGCGGATACGCAGTATTTT. Translated: CASSPKLAGADTQYF.

V is TRBV29-1 and J is TRBJ2-5, with 9 bases fitting TRBD1. This CDR3 spans 14 amino acids. Trimming at V came to 7 bases and at J to 11 bases, leaving 17 bases not matched to a gene. Germline V gene lookup returns CDR1 SQVTM and CDR2 ANQGSEA. The CDR3 protein is CSASDRGAHSGQYF. In DNA form, the CDR3 reads TGCAGCGCTTCGGACAGGGGCGCTCATTCGGGTCAGTACTTC. Supplemented by reference TRBV29-1 and TRBJ2-5, the full variable domain reads SAVISQKPSRDICQRGTSLTIQCQVDSQVTMMFWYRQQPGQSLTLIATANQGSEATYESGFVIDKFPISRPNLTFSTLTVSNMSPEDSSIYLCSASDRGAHSGQYFGPGTRLLVL.

The chain carries TRBV2 and TRBJ2-3; D is uncertain. Germline loops: CDR1 SNHLY, CDR2 FYNNEI. The germline V and J ends were trimmed by 3 bases and 9 bases, with 10 bases remaining between them. The CDR3 spans 12 residues. Here the CDR3 reads CASSERSLTQYF. CDR3 coding DNA: TGTGCCAGCAGTGAGAGGAGTCTGACGCAGTATTTT.

V usage is TRBV12-5 and J usage is TRBJ2-1; D gene uncertain. This CDR3 comprises 16 residues. Germline CDR1 reads LGHNT; CDR2 reads FRNRAP. Trimming removed 2 bases from V and 0 bases from J, with 11 bases in between. CDR3 coding DNA: TGTGCTAGTGGTTTGATTTTGGGCAGCTCCTACAATGAGCAGTTCTTC. Its protein is CASGLILGSSYNEQFF.

V usage is TRBV5-4 and J usage is TRBJ2-5; 12 bases are shared with TRBD2. V was pared by 5 bases and J by 4 bases, with 9 bases of the junction left unmatched. The CDR3 spans 16 residues. The germline V gene has CDR1 SGHNT and CDR2 YYREEE (reference sequence). DNA of the CDR3: TGTGCCAGCAGACAGACTAGCGGGGGACGGGGAGAGACCCAGTACTTC. Protein product: CASRQTSGGRGETQYF. The entire variable domain, with the rest obtained from reference TRBV5-4 and TRBJ2-5, is as follows: ETGVTQSPTHLIKTRGQQVTLRCSSQSGHNTVSWYQQALGQGPQFIFQYYREEENGRGNFPPRFSGLQFPNYSSELNVNALELDDSALYLCASRQTSGGRGETQYFGPGTRLLVL.

V usage is TRBV19 and J usage is TRBJ1-1; no definite D call. This CDR3 region has 14 residues. Trimming stripped 5 bases from V and 1 base from J, with 11 bases between. CDR1 is LNHDA and CDR2 is SQIVND in the germline V gene (reference sequence). CDR3 in amino acids: CASSPSQRNTEAFF. Here the CDR3 DNA reads TGTGCCAGTAGTCCGAGCCAGCGGAACACTGAAGCTTTCTTT.

V and J are TRBV6-1 and TRBJ1-5; D gene unclear. The CDR3 consists of 14 residues. Germline V CDR1 and CDR2: MNHNS, SASEGT. V lost 7 bases to trimming and J lost 3 bases, with 13 bases between them. The CDR3 region has the DNA TGTGCCAGCACCACAGTGGGCTACAATCAGCCCCAGCATTTT. Amino acid sequence: CASTTVGYNQPQHF.

The genes are TRBV5-1 and TRBJ1-4, with D possibly matching TRBD1 (5 bases). Germline V gene sequence: CDR1 SGHRS, CDR2 YFSETQ. V dropped 2 bases and J dropped 6 bases, with 14 bases sitting between them. The CDR3 has 15 residues. This CDR3 is CASSFTGFADEKLFF. CDR3 nucleotides: TGCGCCAGCAGCTTTACAGGCTTCGCCGATGAAAAACTGTTTTTT.

V usage is TRBV2 and J usage is TRBJ2-1, with 9 bases fitting TRBD1. The CDR3 totals 12 residues. J lost 8 bases, V lost 6 bases, and 2 bases had no gene match. Germline CDR1 SNHLY, CDR2 FYNNEI. The CDR3: CASRDRGDEQFF. The CDR3 nucleotides read TGTGCCAGCAGAGACAGGGGGGATGAGCAGTTCTTC.

V and J are TRBV4-1 and TRBJ1-2; TRBD1 is a possible D gene (6 bases). Trimming left V 2 bases short and J 2 bases short, with 15 bases between. The CDR3 loop spans 16 amino acids. Germline V lookup: CDR1 MGHRA, CDR2 YSYEKL. The CDR3 spells CASSQPTQGTNYGYTF. The CDR3 DNA follows: TGCGCCAGCAGCCAACCCACACAGGGTACCAACTATGGCTACACCTTC.

The rearrangement uses TRBV5-1 and TRBJ2-5; D is unclear. This CDR3 has 13 residues. Germline CDR1 reads SGHRS; CDR2 reads YFSETQ. Trimming removed 0 bases from V and 4 bases from J, with 7 bases in between. DNA for the CDR3: TGCGCCAGCAGCTTGGGGTGGAGAGAGACCCAGTACTTC. Its translation: CASSLGWRETQYF.

This rearrangement joins TRBV9 to TRBJ2-3; D gene uncertain. Between the trimmed V and J ends, which lost 2 bases and 6 bases, there was a span of 10 bases. Germline V gene sequence: CDR1 SGDLS, CDR2 YYNGEE. The CDR3 is made up of 13 amino acids. DNA for the CDR3: TGTGCCAGCAGCGTTTTCCTCCTGGATACGCAGTATTTT. It codes for CASSVFLLDTQYF. Supplemented by reference TRBV9 and TRBJ2-3, the full variable domain reads DSGVTQTPKHLITATGQRVTLRCSPRSGDLSVYWYQQSLDQGLQFLIQYYNGEERAKGNILERFSAQQFPDLHSELNLSSLELGDSALYFCASSVFLLDTQYFGPGTRLTVL.

This chain links TRBV9 with TRBJ1-1, with D possibly TRBD1 on 5 matching bases. In germline, CDR1 is SGDLS, CDR2 YYNGEE. V dropped 3 bases and J dropped 1 base, with 16 bases sitting between them. CDR3 length: 16 residues. Here the CDR3 DNA reads TGTGCCAGCAGCGGGGGGGGGAGGTTTTGGAACACTGAAGCTTTCTTT. It specifies CASSGGGRFWNTEAFF.

DNA of the CDR3: TGTGCTAGTGCCCTGGGACAGGGGTTCTGGGATACGCAGTATTTT. This encodes CASALGQGFWDTQYF. The gene calls are TRBV12-5 and TRBJ2-3, with 10 bases matching TRBD1. The CDR3 totals 15 residues. V shed 7 bases and J 6 bases; nucleotides not matched to a gene: 10. Germline V gene sequence: CDR1 LGHNT, CDR2 FRNRAP.

The chain recombines TRBV7-8 with TRBJ1-2; the D gene is possibly TRBD1 (5 bases). From germline, CDR1 is SGHVS and CDR2 FQNEAQ. Trimming cost V 2 bases and J 6 bases, with 13 bases left between them. The CDR3 spans 14 residues. The DNA for the CDR3 is TGTGCCAGCAGCTTACACACGGGGGGAGATGGCTACACCTTC. This sequence encodes CASSLHTGGDGYTF.

This chain connects TRBV29-1 to TRBJ2-1, with 8 bases matching TRBD1. This CDR3 spans 13 amino acids. J was trimmed by 3 bases and V by 6 bases; bases with no gene match: 4. Germline loops: CDR1 SQVTM, CDR2 ANQGSEA. The CDR3 coding sequence is TGCAGCGTAGACAGGGGCTACTACAATGAGCAGTTCTTC. Translating gives CSVDRGYYNEQFF.

The chain couples TRBV28 to TRBJ1-3, with a possible D match to TRBD1 (5 bases). The CDR3 length is 18 residues. V was shortened by 2 bases and J by 0 bases, with 17 bases between the two germline ends. Germline V CDR1 and CDR2: MDHEN, SYDVKM. As DNA, the CDR3 is TGTGCCAGCAGTTTAAGCTATGGGGGGTTCCCCTCTGGAAACACCATATATTTT. Amino acid sequence: CASSLSYGGFPSGNTIYF.

The rearrangement uses TRBV4-1 and TRBJ1-5, with TRBD1 matching 9 bases. Per the germline V gene, CDR1 is MGHRA and CDR2 is YSYEKL. J lost 7 bases, V lost 2 bases, and 12 bases had no gene match. The CDR3 runs 17 residues. DNA for the CDR3: TGCGCCAGCAGCCAAAGACCGGGACAGGGTTCAGGACAGCCCCAGCATTTT. Protein product: CASSQRPGQGSGQPQHF.

The chain joins TRBV27 to TRBJ2-7; the match to TRBD1 covers 10 bases. CDR1 and CDR2 (germline): MNHEY, SMNVEV (reference sequence). The CDR3 contains 14 residues. V was clipped by 5 bases and J by 4 bases; unmatched bases: 5. CDR3 protein: CASSPTGGFYEQYF. The CDR3 bases are TGTGCCAGCAGTCCGACAGGGGGCTTTTACGAGCAGTACTTC.

The chain carries TRBV6-5 and TRBJ1-1, with 7 bases identical to TRBD1. Trimming at V came to 7 bases and at J to 4 bases, leaving 12 bases not matched to a gene. Germline V gene data show CDR1 as MNHEY and CDR2 as SVGAGI. The CDR3 runs to 15 residues. The CDR3 DNA sequence: TGTGCCAGCAATCACTACACAGGGGTAGGCACTGAAGCTTTCTTT. This encodes CASNHYTGVGTEAFF.

This chain uses TRBV2 with TRBJ2-2; no clear D gene. V lost 2 bases to trimming and J lost 1 base, with 5 bases between them. The CDR3 is 14 residues long. Per the germline V gene, CDR1 is SNHLY and CDR2 is FYNNEI. The CDR3 nucleotides read TGTGCCAGCAGTGAACTAGTGAACACCGGGGAGCTGTTTTTT. As protein: CASSELVNTGELFF.

V usage is TRBV19 and J usage is TRBJ2-2, with D maybe TRBD1 (6 bases). The V gene's germline CDR1 is LNHDA and CDR2 SQIVND (reference sequence). V lost 9 bases to trimming and J lost 5 bases, with 16 bases between them. The CDR3 covers 14 residues. The CDR3 coding sequence is TGTGCCAGCGGCCGGACAGATGGTACCGGGGAGCTGTTTTTT. This sequence encodes CASGRTDGTGELFF.

The chain employs TRBV5-1 and TRBJ2-3; 13 nucleotides line up with TRBD2. Per the germline V gene, CDR1 is SGHRS and CDR2 is YFSETQ. The V and J ends lost 1 base and 2 bases, in that order; junction bases with no gene match: 4. The CDR3 has 17 residues. CDR3 loop: CASSLLGTSGVTDTQYF. CDR3 in DNA: TGCGCCAGCAGCTTGCTAGGGACTAGCGGGGTCACAGATACGCAGTATTTT.

This clone was counted a single time. The chain has TRBV7-9 and TRBJ1-2, with D perhaps matching TRBD1 (5 bases). This CDR3 contains 15 residues. Trimming pared 5 bases from V and 4 bases from J, leaving 17 bases between. CDR1 and CDR2 from the germline V gene are SEHNR and FQNEAQ (reference sequence). The CDR3 DNA sequence: TGTGCCAGCAGCACTCAAGGGGATCTTGGCTATGGCTACACCTTC. It codes for CASSTQGDLGYGYTF.

The chain has TRBV27 and TRBJ1-5; TRBD1 agrees at 10 bases. The CDR3 covers 19 residues. The V gene end was trimmed by 5 bases and the J gene end by 6 bases; junction bases not matched to a gene: 19. CDR1 is MNHEY and CDR2 is SMNVEV in the germline V gene (reference sequence). This CDR3 reads CASSLPETGGVRAPQPQHF. The DNA for the CDR3 is TGTGCCAGCAGTCTTCCGGAGACAGGGGGCGTTCGGGCCCCTCAGCCCCAGCATTTT.